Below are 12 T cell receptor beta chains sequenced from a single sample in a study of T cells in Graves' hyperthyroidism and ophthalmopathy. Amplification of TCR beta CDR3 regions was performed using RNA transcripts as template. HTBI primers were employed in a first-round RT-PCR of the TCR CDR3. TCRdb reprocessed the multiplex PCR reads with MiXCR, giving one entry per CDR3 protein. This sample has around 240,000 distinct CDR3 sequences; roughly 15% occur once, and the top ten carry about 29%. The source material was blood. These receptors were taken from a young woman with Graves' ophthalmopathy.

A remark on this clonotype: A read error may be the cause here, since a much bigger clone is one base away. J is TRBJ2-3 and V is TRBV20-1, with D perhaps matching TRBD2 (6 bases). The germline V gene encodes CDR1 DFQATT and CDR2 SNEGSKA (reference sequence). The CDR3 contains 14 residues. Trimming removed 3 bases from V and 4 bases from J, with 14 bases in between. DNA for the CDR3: TGCAGTGCTAGGCTCCAGGGAGGCGCAGATACGCAGTATTTT. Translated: CSARLQGGADTQYF.

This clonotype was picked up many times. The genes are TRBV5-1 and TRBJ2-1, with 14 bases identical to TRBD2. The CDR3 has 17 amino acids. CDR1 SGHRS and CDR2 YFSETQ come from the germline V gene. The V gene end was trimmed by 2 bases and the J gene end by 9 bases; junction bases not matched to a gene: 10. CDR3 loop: CASSLWTSGGRNPEQFF. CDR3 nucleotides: TGCGCCAGCAGCTTATGGACTAGCGGGGGGAGGAACCCTGAGCAGTTCTTC.

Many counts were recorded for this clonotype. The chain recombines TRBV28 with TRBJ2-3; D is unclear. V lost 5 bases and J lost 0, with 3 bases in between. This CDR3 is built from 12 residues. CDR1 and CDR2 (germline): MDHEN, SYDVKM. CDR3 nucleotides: TGTGCCAGCAGTACAAGCACAGATACGCAGTATTTT. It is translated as CASSTSTDTQYF.

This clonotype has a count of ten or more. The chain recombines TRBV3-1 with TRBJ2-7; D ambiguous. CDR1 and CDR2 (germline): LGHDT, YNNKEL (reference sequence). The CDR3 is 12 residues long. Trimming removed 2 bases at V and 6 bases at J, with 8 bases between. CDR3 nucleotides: TGTGCCAGCAGCCAACACGCGCGCGAGCAGTACTTC. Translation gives CASSQHAREQYF.

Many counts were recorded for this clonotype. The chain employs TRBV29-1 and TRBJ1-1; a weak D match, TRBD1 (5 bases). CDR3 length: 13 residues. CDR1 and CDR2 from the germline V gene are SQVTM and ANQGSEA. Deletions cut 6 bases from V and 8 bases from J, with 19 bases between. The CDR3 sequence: CSVAGAPNMEAFF. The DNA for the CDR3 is TGCAGCGTAGCCGGGGCCCCAAACATGGAAGCTTTCTTT.

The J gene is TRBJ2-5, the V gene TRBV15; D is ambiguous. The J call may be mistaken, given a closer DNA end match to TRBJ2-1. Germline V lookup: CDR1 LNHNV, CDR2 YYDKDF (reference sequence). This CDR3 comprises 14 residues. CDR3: CATSRGLYQETQFF. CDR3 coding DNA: TGTGCCACCAGCAGAGGATTGTACCAAGAGACCCAGTTCTTC.

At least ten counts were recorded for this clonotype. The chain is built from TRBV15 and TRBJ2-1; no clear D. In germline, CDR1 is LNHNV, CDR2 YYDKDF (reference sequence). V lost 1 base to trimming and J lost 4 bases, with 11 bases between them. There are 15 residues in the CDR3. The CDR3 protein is CATSRGGTQYNEQFF. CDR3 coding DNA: TGTGCCACCAGCAGAGGGGGAACCCAATACAATGAGCAGTTCTTC.

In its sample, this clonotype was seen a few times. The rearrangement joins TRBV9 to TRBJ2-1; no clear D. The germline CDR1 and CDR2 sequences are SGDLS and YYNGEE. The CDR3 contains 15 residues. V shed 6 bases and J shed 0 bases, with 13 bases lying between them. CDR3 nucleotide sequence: TGTGCCAGCACCCCAGGACCAAGCTCCTACAATGAGCAGTTCTTC. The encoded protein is CASTPGPSSYNEQFF.

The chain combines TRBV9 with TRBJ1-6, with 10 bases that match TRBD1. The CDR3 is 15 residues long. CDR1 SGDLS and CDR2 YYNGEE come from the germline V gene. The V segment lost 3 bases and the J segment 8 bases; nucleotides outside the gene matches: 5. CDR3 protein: CASSGRQGAYSPLHF. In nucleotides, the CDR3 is TGTGCCAGCAGCGGACGACAGGGGGCATATTCACCCCTCCACTTT. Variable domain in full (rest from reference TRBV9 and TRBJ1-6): DSGVTQTPKHLITATGQRVTLRCSPRSGDLSVYWYQQSLDQGLQFLIQYYNGEERAKGNILERFSAQQFPDLHSELNLSSLELGDSALYFCASSGRQGAYSPLHFGNGTRLTVT.

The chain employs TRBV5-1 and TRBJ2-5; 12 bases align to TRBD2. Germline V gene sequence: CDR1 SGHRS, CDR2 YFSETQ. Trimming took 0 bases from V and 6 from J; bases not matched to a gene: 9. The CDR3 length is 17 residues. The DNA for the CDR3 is TGCGCCAGCAGCTTGGGCCTAGCGGGGGGGCTATATCAGACCCAGTACTTC. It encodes CASSLGLAGGLYQTQYF. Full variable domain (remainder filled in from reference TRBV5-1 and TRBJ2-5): KAGVTQTPRYLIKTRGQQVTLSCSPISGHRSVSWYQQTPGQGLQFLFEYFSETQRNKGNFPGRFSGRQFSNSRSEMNVSTLELGDSALYLCASSLGLAGGLYQTQYFGPGTRLLVL.

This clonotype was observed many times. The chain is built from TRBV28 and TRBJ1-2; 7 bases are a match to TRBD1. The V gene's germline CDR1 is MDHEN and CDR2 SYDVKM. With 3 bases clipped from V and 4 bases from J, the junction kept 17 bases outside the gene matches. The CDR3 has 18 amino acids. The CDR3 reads CASSFDHRGASSTYGYTF. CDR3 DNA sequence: TGTGCCAGCAGTTTCGACCACAGGGGCGCGAGTTCGACCTATGGCTACACCTTC.

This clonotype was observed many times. The CDR3 spells CASSLQGEGQPQHF. In DNA form, the CDR3 reads TGCGCCAGCAGCTTGCAAGGGGAGGGTCAGCCCCAGCATTTT. The rearrangement uses TRBV5-1 and TRBJ1-5, with a weak D call TRBD1 (5 bases). The CDR3 is made up of 14 amino acids. In germline, CDR1 is SGHRS, CDR2 YFSETQ. Trimming left V 1 base short and J 6 bases short, with 11 bases between.